These T cell receptor beta chains were read from a single sample in a study of OX40 agonist ivuxolimab in advanced cancers. Some clones are missing from TCRdb's copy, which holds only in-frame ones; the method was immunoSEQ multiplex PCR. The sample lists some 70,000 clones, around four fifths occurring once. Sequenced material: CD4+ or CD8+ T cells sorted from blood, taken in a trial of the OX40 agonist ivuxolimab. The source of these receptors is an adult with an advanced solid tumor such as melanoma, head and neck, liver or kidney cancer. Both conserved end residues are part of each CDR3. A D gene is named only where the DNA matches it firmly. Clone size appears in some rows only: once, few, many, or a class for an expanded clone.

>NA|TRBJ2-1|TRBV6-1|TRBD2
TGTGCCAGCGTGAGACTAGCGGGGTACAATGAGCAGTTCTTC
CASVRLAGYNEQFF
>NA|TRBJ2-3|TRBV2|NA
TGTGCCAGCAGCGCAGATAACCAAGGGACAGATACGCAGTATTTT
CASSADNQGTDTQYF
>NA|TRBJ2-2|TRBV19|TRBD1
TGTGCCAGTAGTTTACCCTACAGGGGTAGGGACACCGGGGAGCTGTTTTTT
CASSLPYRGRDTGELFF
>NA|TRBJ1-5|TRBV6-5|NA
TGTGCCAGCAACCCGGGACCGCCAAATCAGCCCCAGCATTTT
CASNPGPPNQPQHF
>NA|TRBJ2-1|TRBV2|TRBD2
TGTGCCAGCAGTGAAGGGCTAGCGGGGGGCCCTGCCAATGAGCAGTTCTTC
CASSEGLAGGPANEQFF
>NA|TRBJ2-3|TRBV21-1|NA
TGTGCCAGCAGCAAATGGGCGCTTGCGAGCGAGATTAGCACAGATACGCAGTATTTT
CASSKWALASEISTDTQYF
>NA|TRBJ2-1|TRBV7-9|TRBD1
TGTGCCAGCTACCCCGGGACAGGGTCGGTCAATGAGCAGTTCTTC
CASYPGTGSVNEQFF
>NA|TRBJ1-2|TRBV6-5|TRBD1
TGTGCCAGCAGTTACGCAGGGGGCGGCTATGGCTACACCTTC
CASSYAGGGYGYTF
>NA|TRBJ1-2|TRBV18|NA
TGTGCCAGCTCACCAGGAGGCGGGGATGGCTACACCTTC
CASSPGGGDGYTF
>NA|TRBJ2-7|TRBV7-9|TRBD1
TGTGCCAGCAGCCCCCGGGACAGGGCTTACGAGCAGTACTTC
CASSPRDRAYEQYF
>NA|TRBJ2-7|TRBV19|TRBD1
TGTGCCAGTAAAGGGGACAGCTCCTACGAGCAGTACTTC
CASKGDSSYEQYF
>NA|TRBJ1-1|TRBV6-5|NA
TGTGCCAGCAGTTTAGACCGGTCCGGGAGGGCTGAAGCTTTCTTT
CASSLDRSGRAEAFF
>NA|TRBJ2-1|TRBV11-1|TRBD1
TGTGCCAGCAGTTCAGGGGGCTCTGGGTACAATGAGCAGTTCTTC
CASSSGGSGYNEQFF
>once|TRBJ1-1|TRBV6-4|NA
TGTGCCAGCAGTGACTCGTCGCTCCAGCCCGGAAGGACTGAAGCTTTCTTT
CASSDSSLQPGRTEAFF
>NA|TRBJ1-4|TRBV7-9|NA
TGTGCCAGCAGCCCACAGGGAGGAACTAATGAAAAACTGTTTTTT
CASSPQGGTNEKLFF
>NA|TRBJ2-1|TRBV2|NA
TGTGCCAGCAGTCTTGACGGGACCTCTTACAATGAGCAGTTCTTC
CASSLDGTSYNEQFF
>NA|TRBJ1-1|TRBV7-9|NA
TGTGCCAGCAGCTTAACGGAGGGTTGGGTCGCTGAAGCTTTCTTT
CASSLTEGWVAEAFF
>NA|TRBJ2-1|TRBV11-3|NA
TGTGCCAGCAGCTCAGGAGGGGCCAATGAGCAGTTCTTC
CASSSGGANEQFF
>NA|TRBJ2-3|TRBV9|TRBD1
TGTGCCAGCAGGACAGGGGGGTCAGATACGCAGTATTTT
CASRTGGSDTQYF
>NA|TRBJ1-6|TRBV6-1|TRBD1
TGTGCCAGCAGTCCCCGGCGACAGGGTAATTCACCCCTCCACTTT
CASSPRRQGNSPLHF
>NA|TRBJ2-5|TRBV6-5|NA
TGTGCCAGCAGGAAGGGTTACGGGGTAGAGACCCAGTACTTC
CASRKGYGVETQYF
>NA|TRBJ2-2|TRBV19|NA
TGTGCCAGTAGTACACAATGGGGGATAGGGCGGGAGCTGTTTTTT
CASSTQWGIGRELFF
>few|TRBJ2-2|TRBV5-6|NA
TGTGCCAGCAACCTGAACACCGGGGAGCTGTTTTTT
CASNLNTGELFF
>NA|TRBJ2-2|TRBV7-8|NA
TGTGCCAGCAGCCGCCGGACACTAGGAACCGGGGAGCTGTTTTTT
CASSRRTLGTGELFF
>NA|TRBJ2-3|TRBV28|NA
TGTGCCAGCAGCTTAGGCACAGGGTTCCCAGATACGCAGTATTTT
CASSLGTGFPDTQYF
>NA|TRBJ1-5|TRBV28|TRBD1
TGTGCCAGTAGACAGGGAAGCAATCAGCCCCAGCATTTT
CASRQGSNQPQHF
>NA|TRBJ1-5|TRBV27|NA
TGTGCCAGCAGTCCCAAAGATAGCAATCAGCCCCAGCATTTT
CASSPKDSNQPQHF